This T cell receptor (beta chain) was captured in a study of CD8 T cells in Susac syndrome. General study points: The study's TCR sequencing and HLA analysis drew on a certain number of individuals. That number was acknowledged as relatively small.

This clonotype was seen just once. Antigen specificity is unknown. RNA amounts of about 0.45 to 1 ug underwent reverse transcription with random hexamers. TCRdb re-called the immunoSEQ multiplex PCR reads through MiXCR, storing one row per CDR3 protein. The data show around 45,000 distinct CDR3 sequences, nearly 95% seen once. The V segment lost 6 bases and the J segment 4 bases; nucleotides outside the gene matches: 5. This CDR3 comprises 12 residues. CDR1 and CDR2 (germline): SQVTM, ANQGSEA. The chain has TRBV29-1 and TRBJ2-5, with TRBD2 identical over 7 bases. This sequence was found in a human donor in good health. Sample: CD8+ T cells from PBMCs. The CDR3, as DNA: TGCAGCGTCCTCGGGGAGGGAGAGACCCAGTACTTC. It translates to CSVLGEGETQYF. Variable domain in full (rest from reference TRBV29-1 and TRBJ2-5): SAVISQKPSRDICQRGTSLTIQCQVDSQVTMMFWYRQQPGQSLTLIATANQGSEATYESGFVIDKFPISRPNLTFSTLTVSNMSPEDSSIYLCSVLGEGETQYFGPGTRLLVL.